These 17 T cell receptor beta chains were sequenced from one sample in a study of shared clonotypes between healthy human individuals. Produced via immunoSEQ multiplex PCR; TCRdb's table is partial and in-frame only. Of around 2,000,000 clones detected, more than 85% appear once; the ten largest clones hold about 1.5%. CD45RO-negative CD8 cells positively selected for CCR7 made up the naive population, which excluded terminally differentiated effector memory CD45RA+ cells. The sequenced material came from naive CD8+ T cells from PBMCs. The source is a man aged 18-30 years in good health. Some clones in this sample may be carry-over from other donors' samples.

The chain joins TRBV6-6 to TRBJ1-6, with a weak D call TRBD1 (5 bases). The V end lost 10 bases, the J end lost 6 bases, and 13 bases lay between the germline ends. There are 13 residues in the CDR3. The V gene's germline CDR1 is MNHNY and CDR2 SVGAGI (reference sequence). This CDR3 is CATEEGRNSPLHF. DNA of the CDR3: TGTGCCACCGAGGAGGGACGTAATTCACCCCTCCACTTT.

The rearrangement uses TRBV7-6 and TRBJ2-2; D unclear. The CDR3 length is 14 residues. V was clipped by 3 bases and J by 4 bases, with 9 bases between them. Germline V gene lookup returns CDR1 SGHVS and CDR2 FNYEAQ. In DNA form, the CDR3 reads TGTGCCAGCAGCTTTAAGGAGAGCACCGGGGAGCTGTTTTTT. Protein sequence: CASSFKESTGELFF.

This chain uses TRBV29-1 with TRBJ2-7; D is perhaps TRBD1 (5 bases). CDR3 length: 14 amino acids. Germline lookup yields CDR1 SQVTM and CDR2 ANQGSEA. The V gene lost 6 bases and the J gene lost 5 bases, with 20 bases spanning the gap. CDR3 sequence: CSVVQKGQGDEQYF. For the CDR3, the DNA is TGCAGCGTCGTGCAAAAGGGGCAGGGCGACGAGCAGTACTTC.

The chain joins TRBV5-8 to TRBJ2-7; D is unresolved. CDR3 size: 14 residues. CDR1 is SGHTS and CDR2 is YDEGEE in the germline V gene. V gave up 0 bases and J gave up 1 base, with 8 bases separating them. CDR3 bases: TGTGCCAGCAGCTTGGCCATGGGGTCCTACGAGCAGTACTTC. It is translated as CASSLAMGSYEQYF.

This clone was picked up one time. V gene TRBV27 combines with J gene TRBJ2-2; D is uncertain. The CDR3 length is 16 residues. Germline V CDR1 and CDR2: MNHEY, SMNVEV (reference sequence). Trimming pared 1 base from V and 1 base from J, leaving 10 bases between. The CDR3 loop is CASSLLGSQNTGELFF. Here the CDR3 DNA reads TGTGCCAGCAGTTTATTAGGCAGCCAGAACACCGGGGAGCTGTTTTTT.

This rearrangement joins TRBV13 to TRBJ2-3; D ambiguous. In germline, CDR1 is PRHDT, CDR2 FYEKMQ (reference sequence). V was cut by 3 bases and J by 2 bases, with 9 bases left in between. The length of the CDR3 is 14 residues. The CDR3 is CASSLARNTDTQYF. The CDR3, as DNA: TGTGCCAGCAGCTTGGCGCGGAACACAGATACGCAGTATTTT.

V usage is TRBV28 and J usage is TRBJ2-7; D remains unclear. Germline V gene lookup returns CDR1 MDHEN and CDR2 SYDVKM. The CDR3 covers 14 residues. V lost 3 bases and J 5 bases, leaving 14 bases between the germline ends. In nucleotides, the CDR3 is TGTGCCAGCAGTTTGAGGTACCTAGGCCACGAGCAGTACTTC. The encoded protein is CASSLRYLGHEQYF.

V usage is TRBV28 and J usage is TRBJ2-7, with 13 bases identical to TRBD2. Germline CDR1 is MDHEN and CDR2 is SYDVKM. The CDR3 has 13 residues. V gave up 10 bases and J gave up 4 bases; unmatched junction bases: 4. CDR3 region: CAIGLAGAYEQYF. The CDR3 region has the DNA TGTGCCATTGGACTAGCGGGAGCTTACGAGCAGTACTTC.

The chain recombines TRBV6-6 with TRBJ1-1, with unresolved D. The germline CDR1 and CDR2 sequences are MNHNY and SVGAGI (reference sequence). This CDR3 spans 11 amino acids. CDR3 DNA sequence: TGTGCTTCTCACGTGGACACTGAAGCTTTCTTT. Its protein product is CASHVDTEAFF.

V usage is TRBV4-1 and J usage is TRBJ1-1, with TRBD1 matching 8 bases. Unmatched junction bases numbered 6, after V lost 6 bases and J lost 0 bases. The germline V gene has CDR1 MGHRA and CDR2 YSYEKL. This CDR3 has 15 amino acids. The CDR3 DNA follows: TGCGCCAGCAGGGGACAGGAATACATGAACACTGAAGCTTTCTTT. Translated, it gives CASRGQEYMNTEAFF.

The chain couples TRBV27 to TRBJ1-1, with a tentative D call TRBD1 (6 bases). Deletions cut 6 bases from V and 1 base from J, with 15 bases between. Germline CDR1 MNHEY, CDR2 SMNVEV (reference sequence). The CDR3 is made up of 15 amino acids. CDR3 DNA: TGTGCCAGCAGCTCAGGGGTTTTGAGGAACACTGAAGCTTTCTTT. This sequence encodes CASSSGVLRNTEAFF.

As DNA, the CDR3 is TGCGCCAGCAGCCCGCGGGTGGCCAACAATGAGCAGTTCTTC. The encoded protein is CASSPRVANNEQFF. This chain links TRBV4-3 with TRBJ2-1; TRBD2 is a possible D gene (5 bases). This CDR3 comprises 14 residues. Germline V gene sequence: CDR1 LGHNA, CDR2 YSLEER. Trimming pared 4 bases from V and 5 bases from J, leaving 12 bases between.

The V call is TRBV18, the J call TRBJ1-1; maybe TRBD1 (5 bases). V was shortened by 3 bases and J by 1 base, with 24 bases between the two germline ends. This CDR3 has 19 residues. CDR1 is KGHSH and CDR2 is LQKENI in the germline V gene. CDR3 coding DNA: TGTGCCAGCTCACCCGACCAATTTCAGATAACGCAGGGGAACACTGAAGCTTTCTTT. Translated, it gives CASSPDQFQITQGNTEAFF.

The V call is TRBV15, the J call TRBJ1-4; no reliable D call. Germline CDR1 is LNHNV and CDR2 is YYDKDF (reference sequence). The CDR3 consists of 15 residues. V was pared by 0 bases and J by 4 bases, with 9 bases between. Here the CDR3 reads CATSRDMAINEKLFF. The CDR3 DNA reads as TGTGCCACCAGCAGAGATATGGCGATTAATGAAAAACTGTTTTTT.

V usage is TRBV28 and J usage is TRBJ2-1; 10 bases fit TRBD2. V gave up 2 bases and J gave up 5 bases; unmatched junction bases: 3. The CDR3 sequence is 15 residues long. In germline, CDR1 is MDHEN, CDR2 SYDVKM. The CDR3 DNA reads as TGTGCCAGCAGTTTAGCTAGCGGGAGCCACAATGAGCAGTTCTTC. This sequence encodes CASSLASGSHNEQFF.

The V and J genes are TRBV11-2 and TRBJ2-7; the match to TRBD2 covers 8 bases. The germline CDR1 and CDR2 sequences are SGHAT and FQNNGV. V gave up 6 bases and J gave up 2 bases; unmatched junction bases: 12. CDR3 length: 16 residues. The chain's CDR3 is CASSRLTGTRAYEQYF. The CDR3 region has the DNA TGTGCCAGCAGTCGTCTTACCGGGACTAGAGCCTACGAGCAGTACTTC.

The J gene is TRBJ2-1, the V gene TRBV4-2; tentative D call: TRBD1 (5 bases). The CDR3 is 13 amino acids. CDR1 and CDR2 (germline): LGHNA, YNFKEQ. Trimming shortened V by 0 bases and J by 6 bases, and 6 bases separated the two germline ends. CDR3: CASSQDQGNEQFF. CDR3 in DNA: TGTGCCAGCAGCCAAGATCAGGGCAATGAGCAGTTCTTC.